The present T cell receptor (beta chain) was sequenced within a study of T cells in Graves' hyperthyroidism and ophthalmopathy (dated by TCRdb to about 2019). Turning to the overall study: Peripheral blood samples were taken at the time of initial diagnosis, prior to any treatment. Once sampling was done, hyperthyroidism patients were given methimazole at a starting dose of 30 mg daily, whereas ophthalmopathy patients were given high-dose intravenous methylprednisolone. Whether ophthalmopathy could be predicted prospectively was tested in an independent validation cohort made up of 18 to 20 hyperthyroidism patients plus 17 patients who later progressed to ophthalmopathy. To identify distinguishing TCR V-J signatures, a discovery cohort of roughly 100 patients was used, comprising roughly 45 with Graves' ophthalmopathy and 55 to 65 with stable Graves' hyperthyroidism. The 80 to 100 discovery patients were randomly divided into training and test sets at a 7:3 ratio. According to the paper, TCR Vbeta CDR3 sequencing was carried out on around 140 peripheral blood samples, which came from fewer than 50 ophthalmopathy, under 80 hyperthyroidism and roughly 17 progressor patients. In about six Graves' hyperthyroidism patients, the study also compared T-cell repertoires from thyroid tissue with T-cell repertoires from blood. General study outcomes and caveats: No statistical method was used to set the sample size in advance, and investigators knew the group allocation. Most expanded thyroid clonotypes (frequency above 0.001) were also detected in blood, a finding suggesting that blood repertoires may reflect thyroid immune responses. A 13 V-J signature model separated ophthalmopathy from stable hyperthyroidism, with over 85% sensitivity and 81.08% specificity in cross-validation and 80%/75% in testing. In validation, the model predicted progression to ophthalmopathy with over 65% sensitivity and less than 80% specificity, a median of around six months before onset.

The TCR beta CDR3 regions were amplified from RNA transcripts. For the first round of RT-PCR on the TCR CDR3, the HTBI primer set was used together with the Qiagen OneStep RT-PCR kit. Libraries were constructed in a second round of multiplex PCR, after which size selection and purification were performed. Libraries were sequenced paired-end with 100 bp reads on an Illumina HiSeq2000. The authors' analysis ran thus. Raw data were processed with SOAPnuke, discarding reads with adapters, uncalled bases, mean Phred below 15, or no exact constant-primer or identifier match. COPE v1.2.5 was used to merge high-quality paired reads, and clonotypes were defined as unique nucleotide sequences. MiTCR v1.1 was used to align clonotypes to the IMGT TRBV, TRBD and TRBJ reference segments. Analysis was restricted to V-J combinations with a frequency above 0.0001, which covered 99% to 99.2% of repertoires. The TCS score was defined as F50 (clonal expansion) divided by E x V (chaos), with BLOSUM62-based TCRdist calculated between CDR3 peptides within each V-J. Welch's t-statistics and random forest reduced approximately 520 V-J features to fewer than 15, which were used in a naive Bayes classifier (R e1071). Thyroid-blood repertoire similarity was quantified with the Morisita-Horn index. TCRdb reran the public reads through fastp at Q25 and MiXCR, keeping productive beta chains. One record per CDR3 amino acid sequence lists the most common genes and DNA. The authors' filters were not applied to this entry. This sample comprises 700,000 to 950,000 distinct CDR3 sequences, approximately 40% of them detected only once. Roughly 30% of the sample comes from the top ten.

There are many counts of this clonotype. No cognate antigen has been identified for it. Base qualities are not recorded, but no much larger clone differs from it by a single base. Stable Graves' hyperthyroidism was defined as no progression to ophthalmopathy during 18 months of follow-up. Hyperthyroidism patients were aged 18 to 65 years and newly diagnosed, with disease duration of less than 2 months. Exclusion was applied to patients with uncontrolled infections, other autoimmune diseases, pregnancy or lactation. Diagnoses relied on clinical symptoms, serum thyroxine and TRAb, thyroid ultrasound and orbital computed tomography. PBMCs were separated from 10 ml of fresh peripheral blood using Ficoll-Paque density gradient centrifugation. Total RNA was extracted with Trizol reagent, and quality was checked on an Agilent 2100 Bioanalyzer. The cysteine opens and the phenylalanine closes a CDR3 of 13 amino acids. Solely the CDR3 DNA is kept, with 39 bases framed from the first base. Trimming takes 5 bases off V and 7 bases off J; junction bases not matched to a gene: 7. In the germline V gene, CDR1 corresponds to ENHRY and CDR2 to SYGVKD.

Sequencing was done on a sample of blood. The source is a woman aged 40 to 50 with Graves' hyperthyroidism. The chain joins TRBV10-3 to TRBJ2-5, and 7 junction bases match TRBD1. The bases are TGTGCCATCAGTTTAGGGGGCGAAGGGACCCAGTACTTC. Protein translation: CAISLGGEGTQYF.